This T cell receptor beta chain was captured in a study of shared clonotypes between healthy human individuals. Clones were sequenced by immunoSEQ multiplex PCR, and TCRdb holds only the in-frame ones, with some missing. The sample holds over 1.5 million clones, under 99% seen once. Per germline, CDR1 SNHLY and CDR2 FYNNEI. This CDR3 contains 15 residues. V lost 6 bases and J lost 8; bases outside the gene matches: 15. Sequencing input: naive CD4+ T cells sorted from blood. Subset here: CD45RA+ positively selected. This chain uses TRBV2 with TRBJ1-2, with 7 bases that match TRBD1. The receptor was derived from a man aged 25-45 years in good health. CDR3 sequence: CASSKNSGTGDGYTF. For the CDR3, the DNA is TGTGCCAGCAGCAAAAACTCCGGTACAGGGGACGGCTACACCTTC.